This TCR beta chain was sequenced during a study of T-cell memory formation after mild COVID-19. The wider study: Largely, the TCR clusters proved donor specific. Study results and caveats: Mostly located in CM and EM were contracting CD4+ clones, with contracting CD8+ clones located in EMRA. CD4/CD8 balance characterized clones contracting day 15 to 85, and CD4+ skew characterized later expanders.

TCRdb itself ran the 5' RACE reads through MiXCR, one entry per CDR3 protein. The repertoire consists of some 68,000 distinct CDR3 sequences, with 16% occurring once and the leading ten covering 25% to 35%. Germline V gives CDR1 SEHNR, CDR2 FQNEAQ (reference sequence). Losses at the gene ends were 2 bases for V and 4 bases for J; bases not matched to a gene: 4. This CDR3 has 14 residues. With regard to this clonotype: Its antigen is currently unknown.

This chain joins TRBV7-9 and TRBJ2-7, with 8 bases identical to TRBD1. This clonotype originated in an adult woman who had mild COVID-19 (a few samples of this study predate the infection). Cell type and time point are not known. Sequencing input: PBMCs or a T cell subset sorted from them (not recorded which). CDR3 coding DNA: TGTGCCAGCAGCTTACGACAGGGGTCTTACGAGCAGTACTTC. Its translation: CASSLRQGSYEQYF.